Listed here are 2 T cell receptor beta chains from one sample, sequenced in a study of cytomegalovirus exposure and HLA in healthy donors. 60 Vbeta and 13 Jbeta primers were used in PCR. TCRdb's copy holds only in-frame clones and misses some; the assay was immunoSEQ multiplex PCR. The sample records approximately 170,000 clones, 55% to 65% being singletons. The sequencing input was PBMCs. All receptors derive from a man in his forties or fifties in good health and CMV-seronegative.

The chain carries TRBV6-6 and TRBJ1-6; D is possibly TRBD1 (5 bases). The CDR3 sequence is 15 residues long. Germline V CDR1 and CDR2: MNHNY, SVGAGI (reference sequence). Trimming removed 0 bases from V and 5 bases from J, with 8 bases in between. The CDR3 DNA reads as TGTGCCAGCAGTTACTCAGGGGCTAATAATTCACCCCTCCACTTT. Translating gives CASSYSGANNSPLHF.

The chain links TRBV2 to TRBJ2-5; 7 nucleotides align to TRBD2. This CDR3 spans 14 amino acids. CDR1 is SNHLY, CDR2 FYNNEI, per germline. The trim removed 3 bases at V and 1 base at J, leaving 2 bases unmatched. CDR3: CASSEGGFQETQYF. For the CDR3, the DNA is TGTGCCAGCAGTGAGGGAGGGTTCCAAGAGACCCAGTACTTC.